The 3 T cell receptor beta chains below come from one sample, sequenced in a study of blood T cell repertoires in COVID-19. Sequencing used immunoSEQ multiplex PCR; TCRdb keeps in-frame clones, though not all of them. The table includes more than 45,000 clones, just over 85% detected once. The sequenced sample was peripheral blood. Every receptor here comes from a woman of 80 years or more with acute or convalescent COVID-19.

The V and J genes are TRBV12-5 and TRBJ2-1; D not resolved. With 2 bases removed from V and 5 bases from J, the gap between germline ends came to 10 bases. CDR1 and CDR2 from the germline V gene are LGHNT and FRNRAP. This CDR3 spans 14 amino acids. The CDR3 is CASGLLRSDNEQFF. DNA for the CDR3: TGTGCTAGTGGTTTGCTGCGGTCCGACAATGAGCAGTTCTTC.

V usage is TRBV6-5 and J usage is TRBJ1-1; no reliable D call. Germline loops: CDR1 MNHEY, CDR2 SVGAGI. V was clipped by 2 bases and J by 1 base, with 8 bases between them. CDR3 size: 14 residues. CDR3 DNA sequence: TGTGCCAGCAGTTACGGCGGCAGGAACACTGAAGCTTTCTTT. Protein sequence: CASSYGGRNTEAFF.

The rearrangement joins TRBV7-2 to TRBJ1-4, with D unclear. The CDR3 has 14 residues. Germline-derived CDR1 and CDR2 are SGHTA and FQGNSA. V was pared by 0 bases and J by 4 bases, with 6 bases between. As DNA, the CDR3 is TGTGCCAGCAGCTTAGCCGGGAGTAATGAAAAACTGTTTTTT. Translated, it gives CASSLAGSNEKLFF.